This TCR beta chain was found in a study of T cell responses to AZD1222 COVID-19 vaccine. Findings and caveats of the study: Repertoires were sampled only after the peak T cell response. Unmutated regions of variants are reportedly targeted by nearly half of spike-specific TCRs. Only a handful of AZD1222 recipients, several in all, had baseline seropositivity.

The repertoire was sequenced with immunoSEQ multiplex PCR; TCRdb's copy has only in-frame clones and lacks some. The sample yields about 73,000 clones, roughly 89% seen once. Whether given at about 4 or about 12 weeks, second doses were pooled. For this clone: Its antigen is not identified.

Specimen: peripheral blood, collected 28 days after the second AZD1222 dose. This receptor was obtained from an adult who received the AZD1222 COVID-19 vaccine.

Here the CDR3 DNA reads TGTGCCAGCAGCTCAGGGACAGGGGCTGGGGCCAACGTCCTGACTTTC. Its protein product is CASSSGTGAGANVLTF. This chain connects TRBV6-6 to TRBJ2-6, with 10 bases aligning to TRBD1. Germline CDR1 reads MNHNY; CDR2 reads SVGAGI (reference sequence). The V and J ends lost 6 bases and 2 bases, in that order; junction bases with no gene match: 4. The length of the CDR3 is 16 residues.